What follows are 32 T cell receptor beta chains derived from one specimen sequenced in a study of spatial heterogeneity in lung cancer. Time point of the sample: sample taken at primary tumor resection. MiXCR, applied by TCRdb to the 5' RACE reads, yields one record per CDR3 protein. The table records 39,000 or so distinct CDR3 sequences, 7.5% to 8% of them present only once. This material consisted of PBMCs, taken at surgery. All receptors derive from a male donor with early-stage non-small cell lung cancer.

This clonotype appeared many times. The rearrangement uses TRBV9 and TRBJ1-3, with D possibly matching TRBD1 (6 bases). CDR1 is SGDLS and CDR2 is YYNGEE in the germline V gene. V lost 3 bases to trimming and J lost 1 base, with 8 bases between them. This CDR3 is 14 amino acids long. The chain's CDR3 is CASSAGDSGNTIYF. The CDR3 DNA follows: TGTGCCAGCAGCGCAGGGGATTCTGGAAACACCATATATTTT.

This clonotype was observed many times. The chain employs TRBV6-2 or TRBV6-3 and TRBJ2-1; tentative D call: TRBD2 (5 bases). V was trimmed by 0 bases and J by 9 bases, leaving 9 bases between them. This CDR3 region has 13 residues. Germline V gives CDR1 MNHEY, CDR2 SVGEGT. The CDR3 loop reads CASSYSVRGEQFF. The DNA of the CDR3 is TGTGCCAGCAGTTACTCGGTTCGGGGTGAGCAGTTCTTC.

In its sample, this clonotype was seen many times. The chain uses TRBV20-1 and TRBJ2-3; 9 bases are shared with TRBD2. Germline trimming cut 0 bases from V and 1 base from J; bases unmatched to any gene: 5. Germline V gene sequence: CDR1 DFQATT, CDR2 SNEGSKA (reference sequence). This CDR3 is built from 16 residues. The CDR3 region is CSARDARGGGTDTQYF. CDR3 nucleotides: TGCAGTGCTAGAGATGCTCGCGGGGGGGGCACAGATACGCAGTATTTT.

The table lists this clonotype with many counts. This chain links TRBV5-1 with TRBJ2-2; D gene ambiguous. Trimming shortened V by 4 bases and J by 2 bases, and 9 bases separated the two germline ends. This CDR3 has 14 amino acids. The germline CDR1 and CDR2 sequences are SGHRS and YFSETQ. CDR3 region: CASSPDLNTGELFF. The CDR3 nucleotides are TGCGCCAGCAGCCCTGACTTAAACACCGGGGAGCTGTTTTTT.

The V call is TRBV4-3, the J call TRBJ2-3; perhaps TRBD2 as D (5 bases). V shed 2 bases and J shed 3 bases, with 15 bases lying between them. This CDR3 is 16 amino acids long. Germline V gives CDR1 LGHNA, CDR2 YSLEER. CDR3: CASSQRGSSLTDTQYF. As DNA, the CDR3 is TGCGCCAGCAGCCAAAGAGGGTCTTCCCTTACAGATACGCAGTATTTT.

V gene TRBV20-1 combines with J gene TRBJ2-1, with 8 bases aligning to TRBD2. Trimming cost V 5 bases and J 7 bases; bases outside gene matches: 19. This CDR3 spans 17 amino acids. Germline-derived CDR1 and CDR2 are DFQATT and SNEGSKA (reference sequence). The CDR3 reads CSAYEGVSGGGQNEQFF. CDR3 bases: TGCAGTGCTTACGAAGGAGTAAGTGGCGGGGGGCAGAATGAGCAGTTCTTC.

This clonotype was found many times. The V and J genes are TRBV6-5 and TRBJ1-1; 8 bases line up with TRBD1. CDR1 and CDR2 (germline): MNHEY, SVGAGI. The CDR3 extends over 15 amino acids. The J segment lost 13 bases and the V segment lost 0 bases, leaving 13 bases of the junction unmatched. The CDR3 DNA is TGTGCCAGCAGTTACTCGGAGCGATCAGGGGGCAACGGTTTCTTT. As protein: CASSYSERSGGNGFF.

This clonotype was detected many times. The V call is TRBV7-3, the J call TRBJ2-1; D is possibly TRBD1 or TRBD2 (5 bases each). Germline CDR1 is SGHTA and CDR2 is FQGTGA. The V and J ends lost 4 bases and 9 bases respectively, with 13 bases between them. This CDR3 comprises 13 residues. The CDR3 DNA sequence: TGTGCCAGCAGCTCCGGGGCGGTCCGTGAGCAGTTCTTC. Translation: CASSSGAVREQFF.

This clonotype was found many times. This rearrangement joins TRBV6-6 to TRBJ2-3; D may match TRBD1 or TRBD2 (6 bases each). The CDR3 is made up of 12 amino acids. Trimming stripped 5 bases from V and 4 bases from J, with 7 bases between. The V gene's germline CDR1 is MNHNY and CDR2 SVGAGI (reference sequence). CDR3 sequence: CASSRGADTQYF. The DNA for the CDR3 is TGTGCCAGCAGTAGGGGGGCAGATACGCAGTATTTT.

The chain recombines TRBV9 with TRBJ2-3, with 7 bases that match TRBD2. Germline values: CDR1 SGDLS, CDR2 YYNGEE. This CDR3 is built from 16 residues. V shed 3 bases, J shed 0 bases, and the junction held 7 bases outside the gene matches. CDR3 protein: CASSARGSPSTDTQYF. CDR3 DNA: TGTGCCAGCAGCGCCCGCGGGAGCCCGAGCACAGATACGCAGTATTTT.

V usage is TRBV13 and J usage is TRBJ2-5; D may match TRBD1 or TRBD2 (5 bases each). Germline loops: CDR1 PRHDT, CDR2 FYEKMQ (reference sequence). This CDR3 contains 14 residues. The V gene lost 3 bases and the J gene lost 2 bases, with 10 bases spanning the gap. The CDR3 DNA sequence: TGTGCCAGCAGCTTCCGGGACGAACAAGAGACCCAGTACTTC. Translation: CASSFRDEQETQYF.

In its sample, this clonotype was seen many times. The chain recombines TRBV6-2 or TRBV6-3 with TRBJ1-6; D uncertain. The CDR3 covers 11 residues. Per germline, CDR1 MNHEY and CDR2 SVGEGT. Trimming shortened V by 7 bases and J by 14 bases, and 12 bases separated the two germline ends. This CDR3 is CASTSQETLHF. As DNA, the CDR3 is TGTGCCAGCACCTCTCAGGAAACCCTCCACTTT.

This clonotype has a count of ten or more. The rearrangement joins TRBV12-3 or TRBV12-4 to TRBJ1-3; D is ambiguous. The CDR3 has 14 residues. Between the trimmed V and J ends, which lost 7 bases and 1 base, there was a span of 11 bases. CDR3 DNA: TGTGCCAGCACCACCCGGAGTTCTGGAAACACCATATATTTT. Amino acids: CASTTRSSGNTIYF.

This chain joins TRBV20-1 and TRBJ1-1; D unresolved. The CDR3 length is 14 residues. Trimming took 0 bases from V and 1 from J, leaving 9 bases between them. The germline gives CDR1 DFQATT, CDR2 SNEGSKA (reference sequence). CDR3 sequence (DNA): TGCAGTGCTAGAGATGTGGCCCCGAACACTGAAGCTTTCTTT. Translating it yields CSARDVAPNTEAFF.

The chain recombines TRBV6-5 with TRBJ2-5; 8 bases align to TRBD2. The CDR3 spans 17 residues. The germline gives CDR1 MNHEY, CDR2 SVGAGI. The ends lost 7 bases at V and 4 bases at J; junction bases unmatched: 17. The CDR3 bases are TGTGCCAGCACCAGGGGAGCGGGAGTCGGGAATGGAGAGACCCAGTACTTC. This translates into CASTRGAGVGNGETQYF.

This clonotype has ten or more counts. This chain connects TRBV21-1 to TRBJ2-2. TRBV21-1 is a documented pseudogene. The CDR3 has 11 residues. CDR3 DNA sequence: TGCGCCTACCTGAGGACCGGGGAGCTGTTTTTT. Its translation: CAYLRTGELFF.

This chain connects TRBV5-5 to TRBJ2-3, with D maybe TRBD2 (5 bases). The V end was cut by 0 bases, the J end by 5 bases, with 10 bases between. Per germline, CDR1 SGHKS and CDR2 YYEKEE (reference sequence). This CDR3 contains 14 residues. The CDR3 DNA reads TGTGCCAGCAGCTTGGAGTCTAGCCGAGATACGCAGTATTTT. Translating it yields CASSLESSRDTQYF.

This clonotype was detected ten times or more. DNA of the CDR3: TGTGCCAGCAGCCAAGTTAACCTCTTAGACAGCCAGTCATACGAGCAGTACTTC. It encodes CASSQVNLLDSQSYEQYF. The chain links TRBV3-2 to TRBJ2-7; whether TRBD1, the table's D call, matches the DNA was not checked. TRBV3-2 is a pseudogene segment. The CDR3 is 18 residues long.

This clonotype was seen ten or more times. The rearrangement joins TRBV20-1 to TRBJ2-2, with a tentative D call TRBD1 (5 bases). This CDR3 spans 14 amino acids. The V gene lost 2 bases and the J gene lost 0 bases, with 7 bases spanning the gap. Germline CDR1 reads DFQATT; CDR2 reads SNEGSKA (reference sequence). CDR3 in amino acids: CSARRTTNTGELFF. The DNA for the CDR3 is TGCAGTGCTAGAAGGACAACGAACACCGGGGAGCTGTTTTTT.

This clonotype was counted many times. The J gene is TRBJ2-3, the V gene TRBV29-1; 9 positions agree with TRBD2. This CDR3 has 14 residues. Germline V gives CDR1 SQVTM, CDR2 ANQGSEA. V trimming: 4 bases; J trimming: 4 bases; junction bases outside the gene matches: 6. CDR3 sequence reads: CSVASGEGADTQYF. Written as DNA, the CDR3 is TGCAGCGTTGCTAGCGGGGAGGGTGCAGATACGCAGTATTTT.

V usage is TRBV27 and J usage is TRBJ1-6; possibly TRBD1 for D (5 bases). V was pared by 3 bases and J by 3 bases, with 12 bases between. Germline V lookup: CDR1 MNHEY, CDR2 SMNVEV (reference sequence). CDR3 size: 16 residues. CDR3 bases: TGTGCCAGCAGTTTTAGTGGGACGGACTATAATTCACCCCTCCACTTT. As protein: CASSFSGTDYNSPLHF.

The gene calls are TRBV5-1 and TRBJ2-1; D possibly corresponds to TRBD1 (8 bases). Trimming shortened V by 3 bases and J by 13 bases, and 17 bases separated the two germline ends. Germline CDR1 SGHRS, CDR2 YFSETQ. This CDR3 region has 13 residues. The CDR3 DNA follows: TGCGCCAGCAGCTCCCTCGGGGGGACAGGCCAGTTCTTC. Protein sequence: CASSSLGGTGQFF. Variable domain in full (rest from reference TRBV5-1 and TRBJ2-1): KAGVTQTPRYLIKTRGQQVTLSCSPISGHRSVSWYQQTPGQGLQFLFEYFSETQRNKGNFPGRFSGRQFSNSRSEMNVSTLELGDSALYLCASSSLGGTGQFFGPGTRLTVL.

This clonotype was seen many times. V and J are TRBV7-3 and TRBJ2-1; 15 bases are shared with TRBD2. Germline trimming cut 4 bases from V and 9 bases from J; bases unmatched to any gene: 1. The CDR3 is made up of 14 amino acids. Germline V gene sequence: CDR1 SGHTA, CDR2 FQGTGA. The CDR3 loop reads CASSSGLAGGEQFF. The DNA of the CDR3 is TGTGCCAGCAGCTCGGGACTAGCGGGAGGTGAGCAGTTCTTC.

This clonotype was picked up many times. J is TRBJ2-3 and V is TRBV7-2; 10 bases line up with TRBD2. V lost 3 bases, J lost 5 bases, and 8 bases stayed unmatched. CDR1 is SGHTA and CDR2 is FQGNSA in the germline V gene. CDR3 length equals 16 residues. The CDR3 spells CASSLHSSGRVDTQYF. The CDR3 DNA reads TGTGCCAGCAGCTTGCACTCTAGCGGGAGAGTAGATACGCAGTATTTT.

This clonotype was picked up many times. V and J are TRBV27 and TRBJ1-2, with TRBD1 identical over 7 bases. CDR3 length: 15 residues. Germline values: CDR1 MNHEY, CDR2 SMNVEV (reference sequence). J lost 4 bases, V lost 4 bases, and 9 bases had no gene match. CDR3 nucleotides: TGTGCCAGCAGTTCTGGACAGGTTGGCCGCTATGGCTACACCTTC. The encoded protein is CASSSGQVGRYGYTF.

This clonotype came up once. The V call is TRBV27, the J call TRBJ2-5; possibly TRBD2 for D (6 bases). Trimming shortened V by 10 bases and J by 7 bases, and 19 bases separated the two germline ends. This CDR3 comprises 13 residues. CDR1 MNHEY and CDR2 SMNVEV come from the germline V gene (reference sequence). The CDR3 sequence is CATKRTGVRTQYF. CDR3 in DNA: TGTGCCACCAAGAGGACGGGGGTGCGGACCCAGTACTTC.

This clonotype has a count of ten or more. This chain connects TRBV13 to TRBJ1-1; unclear D gene. The CDR3 runs to 15 residues. The V end was cut by 5 bases, the J end by 9 bases, with 22 bases between. CDR1 PRHDT and CDR2 FYEKMQ come from the germline V gene (reference sequence). CDR3 DNA sequence: TGTGCCAGCAGCCCCAGCCTGGACCGGGTTCCCAAAGCTTTCTTT. Translated: CASSPSLDRVPKAFF.

This clonotype was counted at least ten times. V and J are TRBV29-1 and TRBJ2-1; D may be TRBD2 (5 bases). V lost 3 bases, J lost 8 bases, and 17 bases lay in between. This CDR3 contains 14 residues. CDR1 is SQVTM and CDR2 is ANQGSEA in the germline V gene. CDR3 sequence reads: CSVDEGRGKYEQFF. The CDR3 nucleotides are TGCAGCGTTGATGAGGGCCGGGGAAAATATGAGCAGTTCTTC.

The CDR3 loop is CSARDPGSGRTDTQYF. DNA of the CDR3: TGCAGTGCTAGAGATCCGGGAAGCGGCCGCACAGATACGCAGTATTTT. V gene TRBV20-1 combines with J gene TRBJ2-3; weak D call: TRBD2 (5 bases). Germline V CDR1 and CDR2: DFQATT, SNEGSKA (reference sequence). The CDR3 is 16 amino acids. V lost 0 bases and J lost 1, with 14 bases in between.

CDR3 in amino acids: CASQRGPDIAGELFF. CDR3 in DNA: TGTGCCAGCCAAAGGGGACCCGACATTGCTGGGGAGCTGTTTTTT. The V gene is TRBV6-5, the J gene TRBJ2-2; D could derive from TRBD1 or TRBD2 (5 bases each). Germline V gene data show CDR1 as MNHEY and CDR2 as SVGAGI. V lost 8 bases and J lost 8, with 21 bases in between. CDR3 size: 15 residues.

The sample holds many counts of this clonotype. The chain employs TRBV29-1 and TRBJ2-5; 7 nucleotides align to TRBD1. Germline assignment: CDR1 SQVTM and CDR2 ANQGSEA. The CDR3 sequence is 12 residues long. V was clipped by 5 bases and J by 4 bases; unmatched bases: 4. CDR3 protein: CSVNDRVETQYF. CDR3 bases: TGCAGCGTTAATGACAGGGTAGAGACCCAGTACTTC.

This clonotype occurred many times. The V and J genes are TRBV4-3 and TRBJ1-1; D remains unclear. The CDR3 extends over 13 amino acids. Germline V gene lookup returns CDR1 LGHNA and CDR2 YSLEER. V was shortened by 0 bases and J by 0 bases, with 2 bases between the two germline ends. The CDR3 region has the DNA TGCGCCAGCAGCCAAGATCTGAACACTGAAGCTTTCTTT. Translating gives CASSQDLNTEAFF.